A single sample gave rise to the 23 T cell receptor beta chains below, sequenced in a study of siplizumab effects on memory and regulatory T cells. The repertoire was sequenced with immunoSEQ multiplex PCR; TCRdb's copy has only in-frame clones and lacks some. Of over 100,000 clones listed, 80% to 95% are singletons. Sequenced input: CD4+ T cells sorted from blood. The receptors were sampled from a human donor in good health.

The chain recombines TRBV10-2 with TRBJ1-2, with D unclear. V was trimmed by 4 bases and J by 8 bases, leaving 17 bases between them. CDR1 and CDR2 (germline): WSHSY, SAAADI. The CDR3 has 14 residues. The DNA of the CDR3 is TGCGCCAGCAGTGGAACATTTCTGGCCGGGGGCTACACCTTC. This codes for CASSGTFLAGGYTF.

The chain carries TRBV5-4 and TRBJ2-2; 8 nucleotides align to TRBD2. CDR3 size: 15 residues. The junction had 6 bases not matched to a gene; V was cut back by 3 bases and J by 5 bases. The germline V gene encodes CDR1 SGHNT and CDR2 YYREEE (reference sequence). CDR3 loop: CASSSGAGATGELFF. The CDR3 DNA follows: TGTGCCAGCAGCTCCGGAGCGGGAGCTACCGGGGAGCTGTTTTTT.

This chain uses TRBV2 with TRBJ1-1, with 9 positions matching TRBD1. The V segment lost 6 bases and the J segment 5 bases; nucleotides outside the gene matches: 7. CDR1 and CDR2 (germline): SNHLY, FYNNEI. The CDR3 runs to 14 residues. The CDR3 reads CASSNRQGGTEAFF. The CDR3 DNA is TGTGCCAGCAGCAATAGACAGGGGGGAACTGAAGCTTTCTTT. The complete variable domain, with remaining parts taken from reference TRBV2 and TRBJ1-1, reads EPEVTQTPSHQVTQMGQEVILRCVPISNHLYFYWYRQILGQKVEFLVSFYNNEISEKSEIFDDQFSVERPDGSNFTLKIRSTKLEDSAMYFCASSNRQGGTEAFFGQGTRLTVV.

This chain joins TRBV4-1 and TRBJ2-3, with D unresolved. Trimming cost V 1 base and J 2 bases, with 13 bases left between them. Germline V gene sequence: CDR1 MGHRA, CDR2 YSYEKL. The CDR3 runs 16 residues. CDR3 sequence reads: CASSQGIVGPTDTQYF. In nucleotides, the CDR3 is TGCGCCAGCAGCCAAGGGATAGTAGGGCCCACAGATACGCAGTATTTT.

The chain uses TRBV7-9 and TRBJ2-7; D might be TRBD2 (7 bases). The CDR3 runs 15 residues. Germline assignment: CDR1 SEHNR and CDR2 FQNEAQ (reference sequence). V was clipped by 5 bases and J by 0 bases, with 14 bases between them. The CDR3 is CASSRRGGNSYEQYF. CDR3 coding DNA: TGTGCCAGCAGCCGTAGGGGGGGGAACTCCTACGAGCAGTACTTC.

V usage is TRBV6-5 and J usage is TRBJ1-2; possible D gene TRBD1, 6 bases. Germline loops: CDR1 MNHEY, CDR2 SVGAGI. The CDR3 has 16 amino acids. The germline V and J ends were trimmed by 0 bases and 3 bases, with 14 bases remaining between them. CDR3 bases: TGTGCCAGCAGTTACTCGAGAGGGGGAAGAGACTATGGCTACACCTTC. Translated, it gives CASSYSRGGRDYGYTF.

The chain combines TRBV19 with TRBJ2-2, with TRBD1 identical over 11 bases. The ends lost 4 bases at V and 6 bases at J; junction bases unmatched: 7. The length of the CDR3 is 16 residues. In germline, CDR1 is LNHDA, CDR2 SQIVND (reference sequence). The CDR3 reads CASSTSGTGGAGELFF. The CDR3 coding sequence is TGTGCCAGTAGTACCTCCGGGACAGGGGGAGCCGGGGAGCTGTTTTTT.

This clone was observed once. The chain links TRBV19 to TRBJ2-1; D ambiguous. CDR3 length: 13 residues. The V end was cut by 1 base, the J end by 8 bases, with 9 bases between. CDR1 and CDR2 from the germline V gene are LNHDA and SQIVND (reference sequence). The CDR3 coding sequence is TGTGCCAGTAGTATAGTTTCCTTCTATGAGCAGTTCTTC. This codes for CASSIVSFYEQFF. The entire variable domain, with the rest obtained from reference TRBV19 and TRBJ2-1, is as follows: DGGITQSPKYLFRKEGQNVTLSCEQNLNHDAMYWYRQDPGQGLRLIYYSQIVNDFQKGDIAEGYSVSREKKESFPLTVTSAQKNPTAFYLCASSIVSFYEQFFGPGTRLTVL.

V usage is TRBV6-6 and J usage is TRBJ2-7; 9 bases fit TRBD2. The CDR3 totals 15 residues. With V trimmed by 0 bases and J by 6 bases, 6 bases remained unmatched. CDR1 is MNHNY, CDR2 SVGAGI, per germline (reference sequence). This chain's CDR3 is CASSYSRREGREQYF. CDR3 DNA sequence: TGTGCCAGCAGTTACTCTCGGCGGGAGGGGCGCGAGCAGTACTTC.

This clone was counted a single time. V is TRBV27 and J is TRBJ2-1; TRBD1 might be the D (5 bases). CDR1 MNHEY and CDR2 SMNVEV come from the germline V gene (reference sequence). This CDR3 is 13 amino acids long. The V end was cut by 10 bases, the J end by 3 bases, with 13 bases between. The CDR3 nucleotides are TGTGCCAACAACGACAGAAGCTACAATGAGCAGTTCTTC. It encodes CANNDRSYNEQFF.

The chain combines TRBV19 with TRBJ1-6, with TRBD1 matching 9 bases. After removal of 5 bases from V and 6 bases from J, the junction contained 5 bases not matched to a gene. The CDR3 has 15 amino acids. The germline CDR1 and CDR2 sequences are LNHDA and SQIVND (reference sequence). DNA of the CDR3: TGTGCCAGTAGTTCGGGGACAGGGAGTAATTCACCCCTCCACTTT. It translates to CASSSGTGSNSPLHF.

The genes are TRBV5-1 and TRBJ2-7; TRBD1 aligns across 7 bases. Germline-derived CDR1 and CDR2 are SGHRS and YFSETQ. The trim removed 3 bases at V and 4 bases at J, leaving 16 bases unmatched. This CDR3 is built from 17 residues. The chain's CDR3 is CASSSGIQPGQRYEQYF. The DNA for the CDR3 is TGCGCCAGCAGCTCAGGGATCCAACCGGGACAGAGATACGAGCAGTACTTC.

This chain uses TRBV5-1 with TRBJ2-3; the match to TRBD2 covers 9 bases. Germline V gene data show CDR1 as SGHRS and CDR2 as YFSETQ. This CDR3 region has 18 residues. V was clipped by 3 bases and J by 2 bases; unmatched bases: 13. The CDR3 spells CASSWGSRTSETTDTQYF. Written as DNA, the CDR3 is TGCGCCAGCAGCTGGGGATCTAGGACTAGCGAAACCACAGATACGCAGTATTTT.

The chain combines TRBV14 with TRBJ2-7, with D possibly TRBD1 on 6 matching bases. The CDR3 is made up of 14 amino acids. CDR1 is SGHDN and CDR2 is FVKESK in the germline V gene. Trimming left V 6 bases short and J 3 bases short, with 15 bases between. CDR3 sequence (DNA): TGTGCCAGCAGACTCGGGACAAATAACTACGAGCAGTACTTC. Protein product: CASRLGTNNYEQYF.

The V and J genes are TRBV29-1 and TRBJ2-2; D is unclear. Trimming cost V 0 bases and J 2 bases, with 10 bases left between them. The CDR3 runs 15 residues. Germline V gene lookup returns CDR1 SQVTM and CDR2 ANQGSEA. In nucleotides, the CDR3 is TGCAGCGTTGAAGATCGTTCCAGCAACACCGGGGAGCTGTTTTTT. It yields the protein CSVEDRSSNTGELFF.

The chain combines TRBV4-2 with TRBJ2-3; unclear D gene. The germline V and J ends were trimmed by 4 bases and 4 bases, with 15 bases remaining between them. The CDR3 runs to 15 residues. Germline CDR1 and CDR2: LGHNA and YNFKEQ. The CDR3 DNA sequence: TGTGCCAGCAGCCCTTCTCCCCGGGCCGCAGATACGCAGTATTTT. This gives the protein CASSPSPRAADTQYF.

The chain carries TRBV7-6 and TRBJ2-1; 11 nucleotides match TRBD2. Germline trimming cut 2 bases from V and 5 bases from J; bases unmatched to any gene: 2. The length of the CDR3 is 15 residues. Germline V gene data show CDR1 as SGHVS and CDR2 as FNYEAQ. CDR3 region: CASSLQTSGDNEQFF. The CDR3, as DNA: TGTGCCAGCAGCTTACAGACTAGCGGGGACAATGAGCAGTTCTTC.

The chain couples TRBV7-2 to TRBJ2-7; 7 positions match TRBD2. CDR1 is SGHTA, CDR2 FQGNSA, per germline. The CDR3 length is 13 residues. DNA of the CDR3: TGTGTCTCTCGGAAGCGGGGCTCCTACGAGCAGTACTTC. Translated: CVSRKRGSYEQYF.

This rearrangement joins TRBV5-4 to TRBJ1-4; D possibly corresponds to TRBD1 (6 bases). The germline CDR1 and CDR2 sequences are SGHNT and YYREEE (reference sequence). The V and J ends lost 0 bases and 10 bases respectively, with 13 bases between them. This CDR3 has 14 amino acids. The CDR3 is CASSLDRDIGKLFF. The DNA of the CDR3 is TGTGCCAGCAGCTTGGACAGGGATATCGGAAAACTGTTTTTT.

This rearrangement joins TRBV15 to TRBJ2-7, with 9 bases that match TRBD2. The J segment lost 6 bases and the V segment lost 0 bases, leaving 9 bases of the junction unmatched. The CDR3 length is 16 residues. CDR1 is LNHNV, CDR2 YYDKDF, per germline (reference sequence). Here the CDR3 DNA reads TGTGCCACCAGCAGAGATCCTGGCGGGAGGGTCGGCGAGCAGTACTTC. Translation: CATSRDPGGRVGEQYF.

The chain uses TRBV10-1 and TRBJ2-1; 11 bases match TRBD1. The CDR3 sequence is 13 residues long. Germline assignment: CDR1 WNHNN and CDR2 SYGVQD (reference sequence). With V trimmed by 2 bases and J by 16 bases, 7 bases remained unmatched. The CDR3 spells CASSEGTGGKNFF. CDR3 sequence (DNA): TGCGCCAGCAGTGAGGGGACAGGGGGGAAAAACTTCTTC.

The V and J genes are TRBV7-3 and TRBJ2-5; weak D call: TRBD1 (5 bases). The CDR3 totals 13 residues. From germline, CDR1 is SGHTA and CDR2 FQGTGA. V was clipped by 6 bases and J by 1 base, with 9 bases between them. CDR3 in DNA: TGTGCCAGCAGTGGTGGGGCCCAAGAGACCCAGTACTTC. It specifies CASSGGAQETQYF.

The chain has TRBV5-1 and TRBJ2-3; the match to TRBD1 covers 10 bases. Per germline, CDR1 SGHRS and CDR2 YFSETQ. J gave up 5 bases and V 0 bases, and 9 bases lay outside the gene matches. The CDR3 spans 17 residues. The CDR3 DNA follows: TGCGCCAGCAGCTTGGGGGCCGGGACAGGGGTACGAGATACGCAGTATTTT. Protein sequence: CASSLGAGTGVRDTQYF.